Presented here are 2 T cell receptor delta chains from one specimen sequenced in a study of γδ T cells in repeated Plasmodium falciparum infection. Bulk repertoires came from Vgamma9/Vdelta2+ or Vdelta2-negative gammadelta T cells flow-sorted from PBMC. TCRdb re-called clones from the multiplex PCR reads via CATT. The sample lists tens of thousands of delta-chain clones, roughly 1.6% occurring once. The sample was gamma-delta T cells from blood. These receptors were taken from a pool of human donors (malaria-infected and uninfected, not separated).

This clone was observed a few times. The V gene is TRDV1, the J gene TRDJ1; D remains ambiguous. TCRdb records no J gene; here it was assigned by comparing the DNA to germline. With 6 bases removed from V and 0 bases from J, the gap between germline ends came to 23 bases. This CDR3 is 18 amino acids long. Germline V gene data show CDR1 as TSWWSYY and CDR2 as QGS. CDR3 sequence reads: CALGLNYVPPGYTDKLIF. CDR3 DNA: TGTGCTCTTGGACTCAACTACGTCCCCCCGGGGTACACCGATAAACTCATCTTT.

This clone was observed at least ten times. This rearrangement joins TRDV2 to TRDJ1, with TRDD3 identical over 9 bases. The J gene is absent in TCRdb and was assigned here via DNA matching to germline. Germline V gene data show CDR1 as GEAIGNYY and CDR2 as EKD. There are 18 residues in the CDR3. V shed 0 bases, J shed 0 bases, and the junction held 10 bases outside the gene matches. The CDR3 sequence: CACDTLRYWGTHTDKLIF. As DNA, the CDR3 is TGTGCCTGTGACACCCTTAGGTACTGGGGGACCCACACCGATAAACTCATCTTT.